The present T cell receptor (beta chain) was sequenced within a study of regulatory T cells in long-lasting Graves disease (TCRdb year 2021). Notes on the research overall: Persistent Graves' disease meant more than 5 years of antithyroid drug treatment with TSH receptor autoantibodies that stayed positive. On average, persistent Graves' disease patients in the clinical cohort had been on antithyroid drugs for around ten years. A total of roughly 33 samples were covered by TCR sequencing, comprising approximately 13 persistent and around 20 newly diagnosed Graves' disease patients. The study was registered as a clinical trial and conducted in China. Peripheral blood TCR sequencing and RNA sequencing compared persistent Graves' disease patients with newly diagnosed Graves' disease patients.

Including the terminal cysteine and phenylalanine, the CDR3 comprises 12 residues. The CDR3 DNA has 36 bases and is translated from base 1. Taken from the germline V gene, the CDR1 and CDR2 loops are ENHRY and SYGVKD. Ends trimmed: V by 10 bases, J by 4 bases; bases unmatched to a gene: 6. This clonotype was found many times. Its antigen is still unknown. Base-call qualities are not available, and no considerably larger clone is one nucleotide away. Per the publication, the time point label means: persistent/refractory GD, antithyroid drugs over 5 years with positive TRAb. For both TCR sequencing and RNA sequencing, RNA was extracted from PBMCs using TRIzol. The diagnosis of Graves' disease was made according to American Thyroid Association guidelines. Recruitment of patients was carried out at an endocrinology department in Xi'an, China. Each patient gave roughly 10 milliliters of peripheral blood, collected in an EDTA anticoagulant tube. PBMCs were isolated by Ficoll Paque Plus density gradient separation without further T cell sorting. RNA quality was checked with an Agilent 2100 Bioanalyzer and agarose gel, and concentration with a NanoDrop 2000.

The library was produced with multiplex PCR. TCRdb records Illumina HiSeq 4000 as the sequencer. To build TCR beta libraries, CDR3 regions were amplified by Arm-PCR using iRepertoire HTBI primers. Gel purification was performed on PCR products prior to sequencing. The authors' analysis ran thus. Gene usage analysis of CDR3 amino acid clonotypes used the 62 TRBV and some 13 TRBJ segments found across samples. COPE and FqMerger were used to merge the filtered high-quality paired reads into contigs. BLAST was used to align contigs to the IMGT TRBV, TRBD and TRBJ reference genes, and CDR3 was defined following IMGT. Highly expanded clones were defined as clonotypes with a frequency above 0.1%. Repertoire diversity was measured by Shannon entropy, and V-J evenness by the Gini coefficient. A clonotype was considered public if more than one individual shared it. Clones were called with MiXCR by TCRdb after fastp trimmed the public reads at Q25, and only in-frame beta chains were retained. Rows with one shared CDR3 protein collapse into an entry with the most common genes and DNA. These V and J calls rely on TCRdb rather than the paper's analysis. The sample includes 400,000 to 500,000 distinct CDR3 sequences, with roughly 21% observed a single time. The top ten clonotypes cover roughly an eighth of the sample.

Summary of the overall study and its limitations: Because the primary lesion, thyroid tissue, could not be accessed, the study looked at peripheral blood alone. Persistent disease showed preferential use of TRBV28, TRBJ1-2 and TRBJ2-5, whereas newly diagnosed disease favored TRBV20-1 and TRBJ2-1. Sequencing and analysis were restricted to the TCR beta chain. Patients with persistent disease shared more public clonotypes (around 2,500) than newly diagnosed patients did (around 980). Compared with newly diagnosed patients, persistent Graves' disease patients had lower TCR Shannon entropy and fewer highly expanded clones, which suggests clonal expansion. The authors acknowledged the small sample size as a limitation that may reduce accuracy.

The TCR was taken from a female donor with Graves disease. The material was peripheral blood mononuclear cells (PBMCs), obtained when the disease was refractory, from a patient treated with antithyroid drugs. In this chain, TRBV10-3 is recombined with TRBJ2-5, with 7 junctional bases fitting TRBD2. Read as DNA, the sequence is TGTGCCACTGGTCCGGGGGGAGAGACCCAGTACTTC. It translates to CATGPGGETQYF.